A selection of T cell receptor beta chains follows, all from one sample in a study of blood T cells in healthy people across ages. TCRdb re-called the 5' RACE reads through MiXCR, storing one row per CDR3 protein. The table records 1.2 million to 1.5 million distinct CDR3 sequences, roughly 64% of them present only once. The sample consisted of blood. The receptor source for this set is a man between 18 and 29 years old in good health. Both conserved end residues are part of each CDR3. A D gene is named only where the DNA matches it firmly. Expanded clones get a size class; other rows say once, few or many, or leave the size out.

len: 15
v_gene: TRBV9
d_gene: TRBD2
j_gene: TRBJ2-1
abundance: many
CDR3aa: CASSVGGGVYNEQFF
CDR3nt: TGTGCCAGCAGCGTAGGCGGGGGGGTCTACAATGAGCAGTTCTTC

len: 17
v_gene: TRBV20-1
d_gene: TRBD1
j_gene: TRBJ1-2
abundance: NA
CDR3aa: CSAGVPTGPRFNYGYTF
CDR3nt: TGCAGTGCCGGGGTCCCGACAGGGCCGAGGTTTAACTATGGCTACACCTTC

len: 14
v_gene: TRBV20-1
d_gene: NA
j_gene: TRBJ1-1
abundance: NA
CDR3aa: CSAPLLVGGAEAFF
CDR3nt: TGCAGTGCTCCTCTGCTCGTAGGTGGGGCTGAAGCTTTCTTT

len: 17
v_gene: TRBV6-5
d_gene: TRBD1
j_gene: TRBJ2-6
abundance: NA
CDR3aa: CASSYDRGEAGANVLTF
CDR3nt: TGTGCCAGCAGTTACGACAGGGGGGAGGCTGGGGCCAACGTCCTGACTTTC

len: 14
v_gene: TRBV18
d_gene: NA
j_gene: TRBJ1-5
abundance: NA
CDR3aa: CASSADRSNQPQHF
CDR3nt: TGTGCCAGCTCAGCAGACAGATCAAATCAGCCCCAGCATTTT

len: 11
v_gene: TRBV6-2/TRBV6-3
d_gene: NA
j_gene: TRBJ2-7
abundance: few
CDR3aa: CASSPFYEQYF
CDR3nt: TGTGCCAGCAGTCCGTTCTACGAGCAGTACTTC

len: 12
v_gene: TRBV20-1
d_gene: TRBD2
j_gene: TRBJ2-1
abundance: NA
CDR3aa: CSATGTSGEQFF
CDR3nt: TGCAGTGCCACAGGGACTAGCGGGGAGCAGTTCTTC

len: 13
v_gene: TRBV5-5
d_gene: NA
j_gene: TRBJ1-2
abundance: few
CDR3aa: CASSLEDNYGYTF
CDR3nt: TGTGCCAGCAGCTTGGAGGATAACTATGGCTACACCTTC

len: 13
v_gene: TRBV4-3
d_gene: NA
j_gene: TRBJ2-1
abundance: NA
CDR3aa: CASSQDVVCEQFF
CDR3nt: TGCGCCAGCAGCCAAGATGTAGTTTGTGAGCAGTTCTTC

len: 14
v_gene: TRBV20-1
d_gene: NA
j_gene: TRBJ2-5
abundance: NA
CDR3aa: CSARIGGSQETQYF
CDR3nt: TGCAGTGCTAGAATCGGGGGAAGTCAAGAGACCCAGTACTTC

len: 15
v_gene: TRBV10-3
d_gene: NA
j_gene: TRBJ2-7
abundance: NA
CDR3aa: CAVTANQGTVYEQYF
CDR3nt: TGTGCCGTCACCGCCAATCAAGGGACGGTCTACGAGCAGTACTTC

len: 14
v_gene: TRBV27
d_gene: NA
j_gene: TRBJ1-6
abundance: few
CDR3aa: CASSDTSRDSPLHF
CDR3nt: TGTGCCAGCAGCGATACCTCCAGGGATTCACCCCTCCACTTT

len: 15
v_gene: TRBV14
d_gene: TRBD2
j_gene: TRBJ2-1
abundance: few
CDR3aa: CASSVLAERYNEQFF
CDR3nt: TGTGCCAGCAGTGTACTAGCGGAGCGTTACAATGAGCAGTTCTTC

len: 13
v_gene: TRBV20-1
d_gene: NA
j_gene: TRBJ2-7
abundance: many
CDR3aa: CSASRGLSYEQYF
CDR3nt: TGCAGTGCTAGCCGCGGACTAAGCTACGAGCAGTACTTC

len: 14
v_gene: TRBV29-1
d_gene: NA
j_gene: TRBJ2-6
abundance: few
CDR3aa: CSVGASSGANVLTF
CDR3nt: TGCAGCGTTGGAGCTTCCTCTGGGGCCAACGTCCTGACTTTC

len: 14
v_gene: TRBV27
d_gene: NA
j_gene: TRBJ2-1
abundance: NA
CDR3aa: CASKRGSSYNEQFF
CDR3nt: TGTGCCAGCAAACGGGGGAGCTCCTACAATGAGCAGTTCTTC

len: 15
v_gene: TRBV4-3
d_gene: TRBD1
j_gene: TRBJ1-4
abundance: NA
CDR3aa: CANSQGWDRNEKLFF
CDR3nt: TGCGCCAACAGCCAAGGTTGGGACAGGAATGAAAAACTGTTTTTT

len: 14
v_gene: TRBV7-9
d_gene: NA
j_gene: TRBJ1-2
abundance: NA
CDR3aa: CASSSGVNLGGYTF
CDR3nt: TGTGCCAGCAGCTCGGGAGTGAACCTTGGCGGCTACACCTTC

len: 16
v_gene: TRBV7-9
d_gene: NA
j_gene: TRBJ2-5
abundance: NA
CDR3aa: CASSLGVGRAKETQYF
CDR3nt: TGTGCCAGCAGCTTAGGGGTCGGCAGGGCCAAAGAGACCCAGTACTTC

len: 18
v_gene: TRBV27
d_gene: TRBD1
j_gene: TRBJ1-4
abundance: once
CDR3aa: CASSFRQGTGTTNEKLFF
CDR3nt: TGTGCCAGCAGTTTTCGGCAGGGGACAGGGACTACTAATGAAAAACTGTTTTTT

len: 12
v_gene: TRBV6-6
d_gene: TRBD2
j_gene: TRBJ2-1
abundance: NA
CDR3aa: CASSWSGGGQFF
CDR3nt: TGTGCCAGCAGTTGGTCGGGAGGGGGGCAGTTCTTC

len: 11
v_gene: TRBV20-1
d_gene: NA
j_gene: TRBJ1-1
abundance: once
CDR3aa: CSAAQRTEAFF
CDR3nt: TGCAGTGCTGCACAGCGCACTGAGGCTTTCTTT